This T cell receptor (beta chain) originates from a study of Graves' ophthalmopathy and Graves' hyperthyroidism. The study recruited hyperthyroidism patients aged 18 to 65 who were newly diagnosed, under 2 months' duration. Study-wide results and caveats: Blood shared most expanded thyroid clonotypes above 0.001 frequency.

Worth noting for this clonotype: Its target is unknown.

Transcripts of RNA were the source for amplifying TCR beta CDR3 regions. The first-round RT-PCR employed HTBI primers together with the Qiagen OneStep RT-PCR kit. A multiplex PCR was then performed as the second round. MiXCR, applied by TCRdb to the multiplex PCR reads, yields one record per CDR3 protein. The table records about 1.1 million distinct CDR3 sequences, about 35% of them present only once. From germline, CDR1 is SGHVS and CDR2 FNYEAQ. V was clipped by 2 bases and J by 7 bases, with 12 bases between them. The CDR3 contains 14 residues. The receptor was derived from an adult man with Graves' hyperthyroidism. This rearrangement joins TRBV7-6 to TRBJ2-4; no firm D call. The sample comprised peripheral blood or thyroid tissue (not recorded which). The CDR3 DNA sequence: TGTGCCAGCAGCTTAACTTCAGGAGAGAACATTCAGTACTTC. It specifies CASSLTSGENIQYF.